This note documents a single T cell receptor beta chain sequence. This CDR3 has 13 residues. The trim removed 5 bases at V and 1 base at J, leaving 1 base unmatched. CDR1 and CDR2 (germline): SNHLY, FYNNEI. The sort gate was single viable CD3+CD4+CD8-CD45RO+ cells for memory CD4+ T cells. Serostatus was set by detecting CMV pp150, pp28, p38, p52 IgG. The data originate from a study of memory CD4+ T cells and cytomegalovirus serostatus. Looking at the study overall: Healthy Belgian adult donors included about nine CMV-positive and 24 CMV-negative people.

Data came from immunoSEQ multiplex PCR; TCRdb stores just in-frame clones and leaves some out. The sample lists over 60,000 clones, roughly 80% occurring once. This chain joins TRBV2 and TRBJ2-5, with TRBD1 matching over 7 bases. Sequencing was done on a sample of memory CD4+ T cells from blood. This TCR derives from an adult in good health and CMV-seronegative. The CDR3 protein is CASSRDSQETQYF. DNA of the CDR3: TGTGCCAGCAGTCGGGACAGCCAAGAGACCCAGTACTTC.